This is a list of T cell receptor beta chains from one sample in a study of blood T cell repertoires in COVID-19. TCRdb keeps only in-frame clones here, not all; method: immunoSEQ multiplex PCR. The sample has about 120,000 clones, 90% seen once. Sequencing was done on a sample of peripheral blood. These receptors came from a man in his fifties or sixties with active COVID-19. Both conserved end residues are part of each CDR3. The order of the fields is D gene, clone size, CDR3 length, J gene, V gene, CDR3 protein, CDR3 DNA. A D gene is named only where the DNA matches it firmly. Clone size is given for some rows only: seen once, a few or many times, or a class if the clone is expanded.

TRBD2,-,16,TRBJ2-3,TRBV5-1,CASSVLLAGGQDTQYF,TGCGCCAGCAGCGTTCTACTAGCGGGGGGCCAAGATACGCAGTATTTT
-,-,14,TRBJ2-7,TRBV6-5,CASSYAGLPYEQYF,TGTGCCAGCAGTTACGCGGGGTTACCCTACGAGCAGTACTTC
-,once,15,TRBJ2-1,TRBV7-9,CASSLLQGSYNEQFF,TGTGCCAGCAGCTTACTACAGGGATCCTACAATGAGCAGTTCTTC
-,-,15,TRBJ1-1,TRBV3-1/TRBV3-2,CASRQQGGMNTEAFF,TGTGCCAGCAGGCAACAGGGAGGGATGAACACTGAAGCTTTCTTT
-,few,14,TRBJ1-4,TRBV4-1,CASSPTRTNEKLFF,TGCGCCAGCAGTCCGACAAGGACTAATGAAAAACTGTTTTTT
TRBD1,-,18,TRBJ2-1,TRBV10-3,CAISESGTGLRAYNEQFF,TGTGCCATCAGTGAGTCCGGGACAGGGTTAAGGGCCTACAATGAGCAGTTCTTC
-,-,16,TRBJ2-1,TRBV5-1,CASSLEGPAVYNEQFF,TGCGCCAGCAGCTTAGAGGGTCCTGCCGTCTACAATGAGCAGTTCTTC
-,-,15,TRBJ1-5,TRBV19,CASSLQGAGNQPQHF,TGTGCCAGTAGCCTACAGGGTGCGGGCAATCAGCCCCAGCATTTT
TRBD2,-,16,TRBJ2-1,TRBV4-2,CASSQLERGTYNEQFF,TGTGCCAGCAGCCAATTAGAGCGGGGTACCTACAATGAGCAGTTCTTC
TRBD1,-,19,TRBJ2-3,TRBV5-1,CASVILRDRGDVSTDTQYF,TGCGCCAGCGTAATCCTCCGGGACAGGGGAGACGTAAGCACAGATACGCAGTATTTT
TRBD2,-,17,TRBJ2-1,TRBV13,CASSPRRASGNYNEQFF,TGTGCCAGCAGCCCCCGACGGGCTAGCGGGAACTACAATGAGCAGTTCTTC
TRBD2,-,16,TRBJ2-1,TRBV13,CASSLGYSGGSYEQFF,TGTGCCAGCAGCTTAGGTTACAGCGGGGGGTCCTATGAGCAGTTCTTC
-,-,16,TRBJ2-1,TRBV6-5,CASSYSKGLDYNEQFF,TGTGCCAGCAGTTACTCGAAGGGACTGGACTACAATGAGCAGTTCTTC
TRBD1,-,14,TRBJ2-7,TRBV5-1,CASSRDRGLSEQYF,TGCGCCAGCAGCCGGGACAGGGGGCTTTCCGAGCAGTACTTC
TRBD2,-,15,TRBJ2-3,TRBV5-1,CASSSSGQVTDTQYF,TGCGCCAGCAGCTCTAGCGGACAAGTCACAGATACGCAGTATTTT
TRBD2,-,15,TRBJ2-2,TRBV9,CASTLAGDDTGELFF,TGTGCCAGCACTCTGGCGGGGGATGACACCGGGGAGCTGTTTTTT
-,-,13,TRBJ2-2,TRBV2,CASSGQITGELFF,TGTGCCAGCAGTGGGCAAATCACCGGGGAGCTGTTTTTT
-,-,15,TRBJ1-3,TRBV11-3,CASRYDRYSGNTIYF,TGTGCCAGCAGGTACGACAGATACTCTGGAAACACCATATATTTT
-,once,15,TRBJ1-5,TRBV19,CASSIQSRSNQPQHF,TGTGCCAGTAGTATACAGTCCAGGAGCAATCAGCCCCAGCATTTT
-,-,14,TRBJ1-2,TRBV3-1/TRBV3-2,CASSQEVGGGGYTF,TGTGCCAGCAGCCAAGAGGTCGGTGGCGGGGGCTACACCTTC
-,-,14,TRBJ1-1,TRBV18,CASSPTEVNTEAFF,TGTGCCAGCTCACCCACGGAGGTGAACACTGAAGCTTTCTTT
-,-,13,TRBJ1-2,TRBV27,CASRGAVDYGYTF,TGTGCCAGCAGGGGGGCGGTTGACTATGGCTACACCTTC